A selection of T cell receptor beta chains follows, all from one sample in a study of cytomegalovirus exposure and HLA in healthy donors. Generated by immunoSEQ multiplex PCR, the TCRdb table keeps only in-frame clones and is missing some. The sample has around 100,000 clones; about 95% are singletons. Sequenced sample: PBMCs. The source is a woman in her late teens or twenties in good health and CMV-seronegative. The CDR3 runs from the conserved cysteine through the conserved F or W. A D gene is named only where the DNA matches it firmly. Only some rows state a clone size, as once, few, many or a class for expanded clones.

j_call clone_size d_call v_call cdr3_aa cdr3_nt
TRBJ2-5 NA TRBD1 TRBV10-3 CAISDPGQGFSETQYF TGTGCCATCAGTGATCCGGGACAGGGTTTTTCAGAGACCCAGTACTTC
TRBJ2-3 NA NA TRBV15 CATSSRATDTQYF TGTGCCACCAGCTCCAGGGCCACAGATACGCAGTATTTT
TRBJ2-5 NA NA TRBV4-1 CASSQGFSSQETQYF TGCGCCAGCAGCCAAGGGTTTTCCAGTCAAGAGACCCAGTACTTC
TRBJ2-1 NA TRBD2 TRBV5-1 CASSSLASGSSGNEQFF TGCGCCAGCAGCTCCTTGGCTAGCGGGAGTTCGGGGAATGAGCAGTTCTTC
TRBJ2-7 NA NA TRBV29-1 CSVDSGSGYEQYF TGCAGCGTTGATTCGGGTAGCGGCTACGAGCAGTACTTC
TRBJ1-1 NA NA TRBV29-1 CSVISVGATSLVDTEAFF TGCAGCGTTATATCTGTGGGGGCGACATCGTTAGTTGACACTGAAGCTTTCTTT
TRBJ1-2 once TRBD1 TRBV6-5 CASSRNRGLVYGYTF TGTGCCAGCAGTCGGAACAGGGGGCTCGTCTATGGCTACACCTTC
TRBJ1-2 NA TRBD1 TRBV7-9 CASSDRAGFYGYTF TGTGCCAGCAGCGACAGGGCAGGGTTCTATGGCTACACCTTC
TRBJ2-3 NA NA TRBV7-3 CASSPSGDTQYF TGTGCCAGCAGCCCCTCGGGAGATACGCAGTATTTT
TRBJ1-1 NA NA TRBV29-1 CGTERYRASGPEAFF TGCGGTACCGAACGTTACAGGGCCTCGGGACCTGAAGCTTTCTTT
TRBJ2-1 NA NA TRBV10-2 CASSPGFDEQFF TGCGCCAGCAGTCCGGGATTCGATGAGCAGTTCTTC
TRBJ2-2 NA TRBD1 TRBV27 CASSLPGQGRTGELFF TGTGCCAGCAGTTTACCTGGACAGGGTAGGACCGGGGAGCTGTTTTTT
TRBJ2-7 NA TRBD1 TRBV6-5 CASSPDRTGGYEQYF TGTGCCAGCAGCCCCGACCGGACAGGCGGCTACGAGCAGTACTTC
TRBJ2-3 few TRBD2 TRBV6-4 CASSDSKAGGPDTQYF TGTGCCAGCAGTGACTCGAAAGCGGGGGGGCCAGATACGCAGTATTTT
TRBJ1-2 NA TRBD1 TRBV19 CASSMDDRGYGYTF TGTGCCAGTAGTATGGACGACAGGGGGTATGGCTACACCTTC
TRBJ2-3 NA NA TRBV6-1 CASSDGQGTDTQYF TGTGCCAGCAGTGATGGTCAGGGAACAGATACGCAGTATTTT
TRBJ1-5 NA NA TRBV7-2 CASSLRGNQPQHF TGTGCCAGCAGCTTACGCGGTAATCAGCCCCAGCATTTT
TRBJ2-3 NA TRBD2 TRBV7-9 CASSSRLARTDTQYF TGTGCCAGCAGCTCCCGACTAGCGAGGACAGATACGCAGTATTTT
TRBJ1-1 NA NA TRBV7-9 CASSSEVGGGIRSAFF TGTGCCAGCAGCTCCGAGGTTGGCGGGGGAATTCGGTCGGCTTTCTTT
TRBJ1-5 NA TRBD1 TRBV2 CASGGTGSMRPQHF TGTGCCAGCGGAGGGACAGGGAGTATGCGGCCCCAGCATTTT
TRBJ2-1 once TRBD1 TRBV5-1 CASSLAGQYNEQFF TGCGCCAGCAGCTTGGCGGGACAGTACAATGAGCAGTTCTTC
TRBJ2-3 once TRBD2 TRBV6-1 CASSSIAGDTDTQYF TGTGCCAGCAGCTCTATAGCGGGAGATACAGATACGCAGTATTTT
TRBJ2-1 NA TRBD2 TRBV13 CASRRSGRAYNEQFF TGTGCCAGCAGACGCAGCGGGAGGGCCTACAATGAGCAGTTCTTC
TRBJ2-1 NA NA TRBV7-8 CASSLDYYNEQFF TGTGCCAGCAGCTTAGACTACTACAATGAGCAGTTCTTC
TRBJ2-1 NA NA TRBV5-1 CASSLQPTEQFF TGCGCCAGCAGCCTACAGCCAACTGAGCAGTTCTTC
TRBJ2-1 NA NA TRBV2 CASRAPRVSYNEQFF TGTGCCAGCAGGGCCCCCAGGGTCTCCTACAATGAGCAGTTCTTC
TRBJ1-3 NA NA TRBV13 CASSQGRQAHSGNTIYF TGTGCCAGCAGCCAGGGCCGACAGGCCCACTCTGGAAACACCATATATTTT
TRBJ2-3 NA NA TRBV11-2 CASARGDRSTDTQYF TGTGCCAGCGCGAGGGGCGACAGGAGCACAGATACGCAGTATTTT
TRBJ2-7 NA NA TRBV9 CASSVGGTASYEQYF TGTGCCAGCAGCGTAGGTGGCACAGCCTCCTACGAGCAGTACTTC
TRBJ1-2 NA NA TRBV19 CASKVQTATVNYGYTF TGTGCCAGTAAAGTTCAGACAGCAACGGTTAACTATGGCTACACCTTC
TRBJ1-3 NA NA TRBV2 CASTFLSGNTIYF TGTGCCAGCACTTTCCTCTCTGGAAACACCATATATTTT
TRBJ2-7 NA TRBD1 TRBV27 CASGEDRADEQYF TGTGCCAGCGGGGAGGACAGGGCGGACGAGCAGTACTTC
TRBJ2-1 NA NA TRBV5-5 CASSLDRTYNEQFF TGTGCCAGCAGCTTGGACAGGACCTACAATGAGCAGTTCTTC
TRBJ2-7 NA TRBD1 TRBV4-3 CASRGAGQGVYEQYF TGCGCCAGCAGGGGGGCCGGACAGGGAGTCTACGAGCAGTACTTC
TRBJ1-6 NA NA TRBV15 CATSRGQAYNSPLHF TGTGCCACCAGCAGAGGACAGGCATATAATTCACCCCTCCACTTT
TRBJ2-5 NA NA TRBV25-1 CASSAGNKETQYF TGTGCCAGCAGTGCGGGAAATAAGGAGACCCAGTACTTC
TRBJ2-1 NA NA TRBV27 CASSPGLASAQFF TGTGCCAGCAGTCCGGGACTTGCTTCAGCGCAGTTCTTC
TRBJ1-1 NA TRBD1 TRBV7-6 CASSLGRDRGGTEAFF TGTGCCAGCAGCTTAGGTCGGGACAGGGGAGGGACTGAAGCTTTCTTT
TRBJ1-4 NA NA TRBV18 CASSPPNRGGEGKLFF TGTGCCAGCTCCCCCCCGAACCGAGGAGGCGAGGGAAAACTGTTTTTT
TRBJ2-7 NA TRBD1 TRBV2 CASKNWTGGRIAPYEQYF TGTGCCAGCAAGAATTGGACAGGGGGCCGTATTGCACCCTACGAGCAGTACTTC
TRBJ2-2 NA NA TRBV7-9 CASSSTTTRPRELFF TGTGCCAGCAGCTCCACTACAACTCGCCCCAGGGAGCTGTTTTTT
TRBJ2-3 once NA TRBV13 CASSLTHSTDTQYF TGTGCCAGCAGCTTAACACATAGCACAGATACGCAGTATTTT
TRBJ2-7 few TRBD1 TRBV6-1 CASSEQQGQSDEQYF TGTGCCAGCAGTGAACAGCAGGGACAGTCGGACGAGCAGTACTTC
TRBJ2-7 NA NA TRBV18 CASSPDSYEQYF TGTGCCAGCTCACCAGACAGCTACGAGCAGTACTTC
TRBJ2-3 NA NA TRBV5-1 CASSSGQTHTDTQYF TGCGCCAGCAGCTCCGGACAGACCCACACAGATACGCAGTATTTT
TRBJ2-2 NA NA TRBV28 CASSSLLVDRSANTGELFF TGTGCCAGCAGTTCCCTACTCGTCGACAGGTCCGCGAACACCGGGGAGCTGTTTTTT
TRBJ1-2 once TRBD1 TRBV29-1 CSVAGQGDYGYTF TGCAGCGTCGCCGGACAGGGAGACTATGGCTACACCTTC
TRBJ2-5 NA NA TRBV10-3 CAISVGEETQYF TGTGCCATCAGTGTCGGGGAAGAGACCCAGTACTTC
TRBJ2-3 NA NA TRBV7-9 CASSLVILADTQYF TGTGCCAGCAGCTTAGTCATCCTAGCAGATACGCAGTATTTT
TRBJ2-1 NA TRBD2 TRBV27 CASSLSRTSPIGPFF TGTGCCAGCAGTTTATCCAGGACTAGCCCCATAGGACCGTTCTTC
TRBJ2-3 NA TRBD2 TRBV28 CASSLSGASTDTQYF TGTGCCAGCAGTTTAAGCGGGGCTAGCACAGATACGCAGTATTTT
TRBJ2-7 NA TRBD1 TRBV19 CASSNPDRPQQYF TGTGCCAGTAGTAACCCGGACAGGCCTCAGCAGTACTTC
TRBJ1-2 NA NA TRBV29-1 CSVERGNYGYTF TGCAGCGTTGAAAGGGGGAACTATGGCTACACCTTC
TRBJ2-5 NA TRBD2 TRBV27 CASSLFAGGSRETQYF TGTGCCAGCAGTTTATTTGCGGGAGGGAGCCGAGAGACCCAGTACTTC
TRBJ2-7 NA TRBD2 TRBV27 CASSPRASGTSSPYEQYF TGTGCCAGCAGCCCAAGGGCTTCTGGGACTAGCAGTCCCTACGAGCAGTACTTC
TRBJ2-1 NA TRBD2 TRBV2 CASRGGGGQYNEQFF TGTGCCAGCAGGGGAGGCGGGGGGCAATACAATGAGCAGTTCTTC
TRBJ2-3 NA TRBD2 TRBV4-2 CASSQDVASGGFGDTQYF TGTGCCAGCAGCCAAGATGTCGCTAGCGGGGGGTTTGGAGATACGCAGTATTTT
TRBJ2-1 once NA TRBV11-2 CASSLELNNEQFF TGTGCCAGCAGCTTAGAACTCAACAATGAGCAGTTCTTC
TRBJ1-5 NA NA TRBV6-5 CASSYSRNQPQHF TGTGCCAGCAGTTACTCTCGTAATCAGCCCCAGCATTTT
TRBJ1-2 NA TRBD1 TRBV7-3 CASAGGQGARNYGYTF TGTGCCAGCGCAGGGGGACAGGGGGCGCGGAACTATGGCTACACCTTC